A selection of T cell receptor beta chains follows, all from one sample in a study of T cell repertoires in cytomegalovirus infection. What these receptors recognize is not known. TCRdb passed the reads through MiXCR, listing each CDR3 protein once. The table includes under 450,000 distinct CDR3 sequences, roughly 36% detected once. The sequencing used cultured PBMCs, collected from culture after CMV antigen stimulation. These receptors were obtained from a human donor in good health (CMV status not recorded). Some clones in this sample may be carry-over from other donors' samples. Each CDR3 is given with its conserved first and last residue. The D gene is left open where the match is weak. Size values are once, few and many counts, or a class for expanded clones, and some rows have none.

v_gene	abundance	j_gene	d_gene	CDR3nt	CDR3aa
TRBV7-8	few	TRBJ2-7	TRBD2	TGTGCCAGCAGCGGAAGACTAGCGGGACCCTACGAGCAGTACTTC	CASSGRLAGPYEQYF
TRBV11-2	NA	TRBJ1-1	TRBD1	TGTGCCAGCAGCTTAGGAGGACAGGGTTTCAACACTGAAGCTTTCTTT	CASSLGGQGFNTEAFF
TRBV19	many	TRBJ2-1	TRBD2	TGTGCCAGTAGTCACCCGACTAGCGGGTGGTCCTACAATGAGCAGTTCTTC	CASSHPTSGWSYNEQFF
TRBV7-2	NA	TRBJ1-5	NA	TGTGCCAGCAGCTTATCCAGTCGCAATCAGCCCCAGCATTTT	CASSLSSRNQPQHF
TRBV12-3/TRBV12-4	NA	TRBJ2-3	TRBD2	TGTGCCAGCAGTTTCGTCGGCGGGAGAGGCACAGATACGCAGTATTTT	CASSFVGGRGTDTQYF
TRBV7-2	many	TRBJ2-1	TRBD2	TGTGCCAGCAGCCCCTCCCCGCGGGAGGGAAATGAGCAGTTCTTC	CASSPSPREGNEQFF
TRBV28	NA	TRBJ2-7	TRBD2	TGTGCCAGCAGAATCGGGACTAGAGTGCCCTACGAGCAGTACTTC	CASRIGTRVPYEQYF
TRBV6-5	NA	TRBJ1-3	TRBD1	TGTGCCAGCAAAGTAGACAGGGGTTCTGGAAACACCATATATTTT	CASKVDRGSGNTIYF
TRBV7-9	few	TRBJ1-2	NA	TGTGCCAGCAGCCTCGAAACAGGCCTCTATGGCTACACCTTC	CASSLETGLYGYTF
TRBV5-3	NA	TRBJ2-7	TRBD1	TGTGCCAGCAGCTTGGGACAGGGGAGGGGCGAGCAGTACTTC	CASSLGQGRGEQYF
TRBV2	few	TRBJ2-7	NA	TGTGCCAGCAGTGTCGTGCTAGCCCGGATAAACTACGAGCAGTACTTC	CASSVVLARINYEQYF
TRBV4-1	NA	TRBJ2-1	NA	TGCGCCAGCAGCCAATGGGGGGCTTCCTACAATGAGCAGTTCTTC	CASSQWGASYNEQFF
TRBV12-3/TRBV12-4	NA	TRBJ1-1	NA	TGTGCCAGCAGTTCACGACCCATGAACACTGAAGCTTTCTTT	CASSSRPMNTEAFF
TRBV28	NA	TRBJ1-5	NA	TGTGCCAGCAGTTTCTCCCAGGGGTATCAGCCCCAGCATTTT	CASSFSQGYQPQHF
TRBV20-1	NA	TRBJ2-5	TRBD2	TGCAGTGCTAGAACACCTAGCGGGAGAGGCCAAGAGACCCAGTACTTC	CSARTPSGRGQETQYF
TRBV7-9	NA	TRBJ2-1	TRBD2	TGTGCCAGCAGCCCCCGGAGCGGGGGGGGGAGGAACAATGAGCAGTTCTTC	CASSPRSGGGRNNEQFF
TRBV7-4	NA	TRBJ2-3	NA	TGTGCCAGCAGCTCACAGGTTATAGATACGCAGTATTTT	CASSSQVIDTQYF
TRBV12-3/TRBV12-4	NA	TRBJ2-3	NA	TGTGCCAGCAGTTTCTGGCGGCCCACAGATACGCAGTATTTT	CASSFWRPTDTQYF
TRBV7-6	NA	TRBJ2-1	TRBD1	TGTGCCAGCAGCTCCAGAGGGACAGAGGGCAATGAGCAGTTCTTC	CASSSRGTEGNEQFF
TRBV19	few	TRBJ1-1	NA	TGTGCCAGTAGTATCCAGAGGTTAGCGAACACTGAAGCTTTCTTT	CASSIQRLANTEAFF
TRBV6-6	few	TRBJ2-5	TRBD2	TGTGCCAGCAGTCCACTAGCGGGAGCTGAGACCCAGTACTTC	CASSPLAGAETQYF
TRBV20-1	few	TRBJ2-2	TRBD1	TGCAGTGCAGCCACCCGGACAGGCGGGGAGCTGTTTTTT	CSAATRTGGELFF
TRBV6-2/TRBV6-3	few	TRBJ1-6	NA	TGTGCCAGCAGGGGGCCGGAAGGGTTCAATTCACCCCTCCACTTT	CASRGPEGFNSPLHF
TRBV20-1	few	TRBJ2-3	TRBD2	TGCAGTGCTAGAGATCCACTTAGCGGGACCGCAGATACGCAGTATTTT	CSARDPLSGTADTQYF
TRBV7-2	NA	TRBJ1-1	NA	TGTGCCAGCAGCTTAGGCCGACAGAGGAACACTGAAGCTTTCTTT	CASSLGRQRNTEAFF
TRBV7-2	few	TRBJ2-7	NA	TGTGCCAGCAGCTTAGTTTCAGGGACCTACGAGCAGTACTTC	CASSLVSGTYEQYF
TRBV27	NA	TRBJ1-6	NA	TGTGCCACCGGACCGGAGAATTCACCCCTCCACTTT	CATGPENSPLHF
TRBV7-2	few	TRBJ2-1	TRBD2	TGTGCCAGCAGCTTCCAAGCGGGAGATCCCAACTACAATGAGCAGTTCTTC	CASSFQAGDPNYNEQFF
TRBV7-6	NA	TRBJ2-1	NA	TGTGCCAGCAGCTTATGGCTAGTCGGGGGAATATACAATGAGCAGTTCTTC	CASSLWLVGGIYNEQFF
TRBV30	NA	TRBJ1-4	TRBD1	TGTGCCTGGACGTTGGGGACAGCCTTAAACTTT	CAWTLGTALNF
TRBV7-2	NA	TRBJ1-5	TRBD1	TGTGCCAGCAGCTTAGTGGGAGGGGGCCAGAATCAGCCCCAGCATTTT	CASSLVGGGQNQPQHF
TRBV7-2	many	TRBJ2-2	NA	TGTGCCAGCAGCCATAAAGGACCAGGTTTCACCGGGGAGCTGTTTTTT	CASSHKGPGFTGELFF
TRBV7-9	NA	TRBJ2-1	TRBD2	TGTGCCAGCAGCGACCAGGGACTAGCGGGAGTGAATGAGCAGTTCTTC	CASSDQGLAGVNEQFF
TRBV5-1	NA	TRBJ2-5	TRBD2	TGCGCCAGCACCCCCCTCCTTGGACTAGCTGCCGGAGAGACCCAGTACTTC	CASTPLLGLAAGETQYF
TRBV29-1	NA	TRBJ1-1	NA	TGCAGCGTTGCGGGCAGGGTCATGAACACTGAAGCTTTCTTT	CSVAGRVMNTEAFF
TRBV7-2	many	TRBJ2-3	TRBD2	TGTGCCAGCAGCCCCCTCTGGCCGGGACTAGCGGCCACAGATACGCAGTATTTT	CASSPLWPGLAATDTQYF
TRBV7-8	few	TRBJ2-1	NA	TGTGCCAGCAGCGTCCTCCCAGACAGGAGTTACAATGAGCAGTTCTTC	CASSVLPDRSYNEQFF
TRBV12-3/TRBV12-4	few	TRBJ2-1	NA	TGTGCCAGCACCCCCCTGCGGAGGTACAATGAGCAGTTCTTC	CASTPLRRYNEQFF
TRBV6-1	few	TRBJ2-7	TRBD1	TGTGCCAGCAGTGAAACCGGGACAGGTGAGCAGTACTTC	CASSETGTGEQYF
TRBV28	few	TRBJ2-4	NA	TGTGCCAGCAGTCCCCCCTCCCAGGGTAATCTAGCCAAAAACATTCAGTACTTC	CASSPPSQGNLAKNIQYF
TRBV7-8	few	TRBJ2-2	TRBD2	TGTGCCAGCAGCTTCACTAGCGGGAGCCCCGGGGAGCTGTTTTTT	CASSFTSGSPGELFF
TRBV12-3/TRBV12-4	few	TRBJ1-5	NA	TGTGCCAGCAGTCGTTGGGGAGTGGTCGGGAATCAGCCCCAGCATTTT	CASSRWGVVGNQPQHF